Below are 19 T cell receptor beta chains sequenced from a single sample in a study of vaccination and CD4 T cells after COVID-19. Cultured CD4+ T-cell DNA underwent Oncomine TCR Beta short-read sequencing. TCRdb fed the PCR reads into MiXCR, producing one record per CDR3 protein. Among about 25,000 distinct CDR3 sequences listed, around 45% were seen once. The antigens of these receptors remain unknown. Treatment indicated: roughly 10-day PBMC culture with coronavirus spike peptide pools or control peptides (ViraFEST assay). Sequenced input: CD4+ T cells from blood, cultured in vitro. All receptors come from a human donor who had recovered from COVID-19.

This rearrangement joins TRBV10-3 to TRBJ2-3, with 11 bases lining up with TRBD2. CDR3 size: 16 residues. V was pared by 6 bases and J by 2 bases, with 7 bases of the junction left unmatched. Germline V CDR1 and CDR2: ENHRY, SYGVKD. The CDR3 protein is CAISFSSGRNTDTQYF. The CDR3 DNA sequence: TGTGCCATCAGCTTTTCTAGCGGGAGGAACACAGATACGCAGTATTTT.

V and J are TRBV28 and TRBJ1-1; D unclear. The germline V and J ends were trimmed by 3 bases and 8 bases, with 7 bases remaining between them. This CDR3 spans 11 amino acids. In germline, CDR1 is MDHEN, CDR2 SYDVKM. CDR3 in amino acids: CASSFMVEAFF. The CDR3 nucleotides read TGTGCCAGCAGTTTTATGGTGGAAGCTTTCTTT.

The genes are TRBV28 and TRBJ2-7; 12 nucleotides match TRBD1. The junction had 5 bases not matched to a gene; V was cut back by 6 bases and J by 2 bases. In germline, CDR1 is MDHEN, CDR2 SYDVKM. The CDR3 spans 15 residues. This CDR3 is CASRSGTGGPYEQYF. CDR3 nucleotide sequence: TGTGCCAGCAGATCCGGGACAGGGGGCCCCTACGAGCAGTACTTC.

The chain links TRBV5-1 to TRBJ1-1; 11 bases agree with TRBD1. CDR1 is SGHRS and CDR2 is YFSETQ in the germline V gene. V trimming: 4 bases; J trimming: 4 bases; junction bases outside the gene matches: 9. This CDR3 region has 16 residues. CDR3 amino acids: CASSRWTGGISTEAFF. The CDR3 DNA reads as TGCGCCAGCAGCCGTTGGACAGGGGGCATCAGCACTGAAGCTTTCTTT.

This clonotype was seen a few times. The CDR3 nucleotides are TGTGCCAGCAGCTTTGGCAGGTCCCCCGGAGCCCAGTACTTC. Its protein product is CASSFGRSPGAQYF. V gene TRBV7-9 combines with J gene TRBJ2-5; D is uncertain. CDR3 length: 14 residues. V was clipped by 3 bases and J by 9 bases, with 17 bases between them. Germline V gene sequence: CDR1 SEHNR, CDR2 FQNEAQ (reference sequence).

The chain employs TRBV19 and TRBJ1-5; D is uncertain. V was pared by 2 bases and J by 5 bases, with 7 bases between. From germline, CDR1 is LNHDA and CDR2 SQIVND (reference sequence). This CDR3 comprises 13 residues. Here the CDR3 DNA reads TGTGCCAGTAGTATATCACAATATCAGCCCCAGCATTTT. Translated, it gives CASSISQYQPQHF.

The rearrangement joins TRBV6-1 to TRBJ2-7, with no clear D. The ends were cut back, 6 bases at V and 9 bases at J, with 15 bases in the middle. The CDR3 totals 12 residues. Germline lookup yields CDR1 MNHNS and CDR2 SASEGT. DNA for the CDR3: TGTGCCAGCAGCCATGACAAGTCCGGGCAGTACTTC. This sequence encodes CASSHDKSGQYF.

This chain uses TRBV7-9 with TRBJ1-1; D remains unclear. The length of the CDR3 is 14 residues. V was pared by 4 bases and J by 1 base, with 10 bases between. Germline V gives CDR1 SEHNR, CDR2 FQNEAQ (reference sequence). CDR3 loop: CASSSVDWNTEAFF. The CDR3 DNA is TGTGCCAGCAGCTCAGTAGACTGGAACACTGAAGCTTTCTTT. Full variable domain (remainder filled in from reference TRBV7-9 and TRBJ1-1): DTGVSQNPRHKITKRGQNVTFRCDPISEHNRLYWYRQTLGQGPEFLTYFQNEAQLEKSRLLSDRFSAERPKGSFSTLEIQRTEQGDSAMYLCASSSVDWNTEAFFGQGTRLTVV.

This rearrangement joins TRBV6-1 to TRBJ1-5; tentatively, D is TRBD1 (5 bases). The CDR3 runs 15 residues. Germline-derived CDR1 and CDR2 are MNHNS and SASEGT. Trimming removed 7 bases at V and 2 bases at J, with 15 bases between. The CDR3 spells CASTKSWGGNQPQHF. The CDR3 region has the DNA TGTGCCAGCACCAAATCGTGGGGGGGCAATCAGCCCCAGCATTTT.

In this sample, this clonotype turned up a few times. This rearrangement joins TRBV20-1 to TRBJ2-3; TRBD1 matches at 7 bases. Per the germline V gene, CDR1 is DFQATT and CDR2 is SNEGSKA (reference sequence). There are 13 residues in the CDR3. V was clipped by 3 bases and J by 4 bases; unmatched bases: 4. Here the CDR3 DNA reads TGCAGTGCTAGTGCCCAGGGGGCAGATACGCAGTATTTT. It is translated as CSASAQGADTQYF.

This clonotype was observed a few times. The chain links TRBV30 to TRBJ1-2; D unresolved. This CDR3 has 12 amino acids. Trimming shortened V by 1 base and J by 7 bases, and 10 bases separated the two germline ends. Germline CDR1 GTSNPN, CDR2 SVGIG (reference sequence). CDR3 sequence: CAWSGASSGYTF. Written as DNA, the CDR3 is TGTGCCTGGAGTGGGGCCTCTAGTGGCTACACCTTC.

The chain couples TRBV27 to TRBJ2-7; TRBD1 matches at 10 bases. The germline V gene encodes CDR1 MNHEY and CDR2 SMNVEV (reference sequence). This CDR3 is 16 amino acids long. V shed 0 bases, J shed 5 bases, and the junction held 7 bases outside the gene matches. The CDR3 protein is CASSLSGDRGSDEQYF. The CDR3 bases are TGTGCCAGCAGTTTATCGGGGGACAGGGGATCGGACGAGCAGTACTTC.

This clonotype has just a few counts. The J gene is TRBJ2-1, the V gene TRBV6-1; TRBD1 matches at 8 bases. The CDR3 is 14 amino acids. V lost 8 bases and J lost 2; bases outside the gene matches: 5. CDR1 MNHNS and CDR2 SASEGT come from the germline V gene. The CDR3 sequence is CASLRQGPYNEQFF. The CDR3 DNA sequence: TGTGCCAGCCTACGACAGGGGCCCTACAATGAGCAGTTCTTC.

This chain uses TRBV20-1 with TRBJ2-3; TRBD2 matches at 7 bases. Germline V CDR1 and CDR2: DFQATT, SNEGSKA (reference sequence). The V and J ends lost 0 bases and 1 base, in that order; junction bases with no gene match: 7. The CDR3 consists of 16 residues. The CDR3 DNA reads TGCAGTGCTAGAGATCCCTCTGCGGGGGGCACAGATACGCAGTATTTT. Its protein is CSARDPSAGGTDTQYF.

The rearrangement uses TRBV24-1 and TRBJ2-1; a possible D gene is TRBD2 (6 bases). V lost 3 bases and J 2 bases, leaving 10 bases between the germline ends. The length of the CDR3 is 15 residues. The germline V gene encodes CDR1 KGHDR and CDR2 SFDVKD. CDR3 sequence reads: CATSDASVTYNEQFF. As DNA, the CDR3 is TGTGCCACCAGTGATGCTAGCGTCACCTACAATGAGCAGTTCTTC.

The chain is built from TRBV20-1 and TRBJ1-1, with 10 bases aligning to TRBD1. Trimming at V came to 6 bases and at J to 5 bases, leaving 6 bases not matched to a gene. The germline V gene has CDR1 DFQATT and CDR2 SNEGSKA (reference sequence). The CDR3 runs to 13 residues. CDR3 in DNA: TGCAGTGCCCCGGACAGGGGGATGACTGAAGCTTTCTTT. Translated: CSAPDRGMTEAFF.

V usage is TRBV7-2 and J usage is TRBJ1-1, with a tentative D call TRBD1 (6 bases). The germline V gene encodes CDR1 SGHTA and CDR2 FQGNSA. CDR3 length: 16 residues. V gave up 5 bases and J gave up 0 bases, with 16 bases separating them. The DNA for the CDR3 is TGTGCCAGCAGCCGAGCAGGGGTTTTGGTGAACACTGAAGCTTTCTTT. This sequence encodes CASSRAGVLVNTEAFF.

This clonotype was seen only a few times. J is TRBJ2-2 and V is TRBV29-1, with D perhaps TRBD2 (5 bases). Germline-derived CDR1 and CDR2 are SQVTM and ANQGSEA. The ends were cut back, 7 bases at V and 3 bases at J, with 9 bases in the middle. The CDR3 totals 12 residues. The CDR3 DNA is TGCAGCGCCAGCGGAGACACCGGGGAGCTGTTTTTT. Translation gives CSASGDTGELFF.

The rearrangement links TRBV6-4 to TRBJ2-7; D gene unclear. CDR3 length: 14 residues. Looked up from germline, CDR1 is MRHNA and CDR2 is SNTAGT. V lost 4 bases and J lost 2, with 12 bases in between. The CDR3 sequence is CASSVYGITYEQYF. CDR3 DNA: TGTGCCAGCAGTGTTTATGGGATCACCTACGAGCAGTACTTC.